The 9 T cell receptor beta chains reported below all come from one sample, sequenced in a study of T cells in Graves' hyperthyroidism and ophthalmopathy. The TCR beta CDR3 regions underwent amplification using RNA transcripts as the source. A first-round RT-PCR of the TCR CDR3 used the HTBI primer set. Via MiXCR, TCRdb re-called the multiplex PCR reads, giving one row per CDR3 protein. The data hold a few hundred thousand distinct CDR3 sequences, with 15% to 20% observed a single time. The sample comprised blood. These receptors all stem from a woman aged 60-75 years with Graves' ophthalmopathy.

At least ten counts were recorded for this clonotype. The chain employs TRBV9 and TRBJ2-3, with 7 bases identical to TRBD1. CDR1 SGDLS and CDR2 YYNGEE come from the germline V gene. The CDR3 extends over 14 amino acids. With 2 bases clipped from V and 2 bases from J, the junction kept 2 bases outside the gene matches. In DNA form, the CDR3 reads TGTGCCAGCAGCGTGGGACAGATCACAGATACGCAGTATTTT. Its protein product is CASSVGQITDTQYF.

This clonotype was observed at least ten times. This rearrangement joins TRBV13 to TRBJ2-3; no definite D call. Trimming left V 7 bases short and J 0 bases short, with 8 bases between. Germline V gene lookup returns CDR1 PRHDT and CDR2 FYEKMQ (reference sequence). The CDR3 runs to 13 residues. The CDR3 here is CASNRVSTDTQYF. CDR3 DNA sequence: TGTGCCAGCAATAGAGTAAGCACAGATACGCAGTATTTT.

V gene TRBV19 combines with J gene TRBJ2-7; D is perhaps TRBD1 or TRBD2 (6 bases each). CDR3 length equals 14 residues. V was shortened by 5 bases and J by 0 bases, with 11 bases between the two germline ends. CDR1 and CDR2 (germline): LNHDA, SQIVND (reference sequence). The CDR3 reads CASSAGHSSYEQYF. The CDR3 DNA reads TGTGCCAGTAGTGCGGGACACAGCTCCTACGAGCAGTACTTC.

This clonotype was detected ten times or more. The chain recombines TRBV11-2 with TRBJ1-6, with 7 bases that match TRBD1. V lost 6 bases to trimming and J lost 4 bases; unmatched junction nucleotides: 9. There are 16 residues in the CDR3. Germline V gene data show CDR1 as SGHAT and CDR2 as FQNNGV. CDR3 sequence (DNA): TGTGCCAGCAGGCCGGCGACAGGGAAGTATAATTCACCCCTCCACTTT. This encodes CASRPATGKYNSPLHF.

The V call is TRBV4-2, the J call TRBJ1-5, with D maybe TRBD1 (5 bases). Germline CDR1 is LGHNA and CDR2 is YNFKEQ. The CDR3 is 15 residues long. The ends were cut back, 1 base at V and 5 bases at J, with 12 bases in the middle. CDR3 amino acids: CASSQAGTSDQPQHF. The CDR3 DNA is TGTGCCAGCAGCCAAGCCGGGACCTCGGATCAGCCCCAGCATTTT.

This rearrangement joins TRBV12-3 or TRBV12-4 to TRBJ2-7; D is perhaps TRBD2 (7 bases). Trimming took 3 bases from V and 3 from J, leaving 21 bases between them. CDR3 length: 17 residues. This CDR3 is CASSLRGGGGRSYEQYF. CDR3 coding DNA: TGTGCCAGCAGTTTGAGGGGGGGGGGGGGGAGGAGCTACGAGCAGTACTTC.

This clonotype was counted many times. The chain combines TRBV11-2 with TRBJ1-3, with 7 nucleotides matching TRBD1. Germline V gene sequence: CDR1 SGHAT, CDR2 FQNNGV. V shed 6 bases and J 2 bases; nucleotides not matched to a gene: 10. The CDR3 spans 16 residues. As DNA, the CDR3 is TGTGCCAGCAGGTTAAGTGGAGGGGGCGCTGGAAACACCATATATTTT. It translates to CASRLSGGGAGNTIYF.

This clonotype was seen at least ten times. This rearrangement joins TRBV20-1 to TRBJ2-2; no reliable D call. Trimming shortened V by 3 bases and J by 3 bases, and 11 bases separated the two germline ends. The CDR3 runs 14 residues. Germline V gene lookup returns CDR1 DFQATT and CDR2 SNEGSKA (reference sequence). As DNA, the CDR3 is TGCAGTGCTAGTCTCCAGGACCACACCGGGGAGCTGTTTTTT. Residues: CSASLQDHTGELFF.

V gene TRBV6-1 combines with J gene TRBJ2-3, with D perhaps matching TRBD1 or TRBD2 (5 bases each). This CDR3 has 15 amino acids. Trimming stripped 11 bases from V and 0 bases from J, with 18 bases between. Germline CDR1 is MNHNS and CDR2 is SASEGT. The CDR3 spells CAGDKGTSSTDTQYF. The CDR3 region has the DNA TGTGCCGGCGACAAGGGGACCTCTAGCACAGATACGCAGTATTTT.